This TCR beta chain was captured by sequencing in a study of human T cells and chemical hapten exposure (dated by TCRdb to the early 2020s). Background for the entire study: For sensitization, 2% DPC in acetone was applied to a 2 cm by 2 cm area of upper inner arm skin. Patients additionally received weekly therapeutic DPC doses to the scalp throughout the roughly 24-week study period. Patch tests used Finn chambers with 0.01% DPC on the upper back, scored after 6 days by International Contact Dermatitis Research Group standards. Alopecia areata with under or over 50% scalp involvement, alopecia totalis and alopecia universalis were represented in the patient cohort, which was mostly female. Libraries were pooled for sequencing, and variation in per-sample TCR yields was attributed mainly to small differences in library volumes within the pool. Peripheral blood TCR repertoire changes were tracked in vivo in alopecia patients during primary and secondary sensitization to the hapten diphenylcyclopropenone (DPC). Blood samples were taken from patients before sensitization (week 0) and at 2, 6 and about 24 weeks after DPC sensitization. Blood for TCR sequencing was provided by twenty-nine alopecia patients at one to four time points (pre-sensitization, 2, 6 and 24 weeks). Results the study describes overall, beyond this receptor: Alopecia, a presumed autoimmune disease, was present in all patients, so the immune response of the patients might differ from that of healthy individuals. No change with DPC sensitization was found in the number of TCRs above 1 in 1000 frequency, and no evidence of global repertoire structure alterations was found. Compared with pre-sensitization or healthy control sets, expanded TCRs formed significantly more large CDR3 similarity clusters, which is consistent with antigen-driven responses. Repeated subsampling changed both the strength of the expansion versus patch-test correlation and the threshold at which that correlation became significant. The number of PT1 expanded TCRs positively correlated with patch test score, significant at thresholds 8, 16 and 32 but not 4.

As for this clonotype: Its antigen has not been determined. Base qualities are not recorded, but no much larger clone differs from it by a single base.

Spanning cysteine to phenylalanine, the CDR3 consists of 13 amino acids. The entry retains the CDR3 DNA only, 39 bases that are in frame from base 1. V lost 0 bases and J lost 7 bases; the stretch between them is 7 bases long. Taken from the germline V gene, the CDR1 and CDR2 loops are SGHTA and FQGNSA. The sample's time point label, in plain terms: patch test 2, 6 weeks after DPC sensitization. What this sample's treatment or condition label stands for: therapeutic diphenylcyclopropenone sensitization with weekly scalp DPC. Blood at each patch-test visit was drawn before the patch test was applied. Patients were eligible if aged 18 to 70, diagnosed with alopecia and judged suitable for DPC therapy, and pregnant patients were excluded. Total RNA was isolated from unfractionated whole blood collected in Tempus Blood RNA tubes. The method behind the library was RACE. The instrument was a NextSeq 500. During library preparation, unique molecular identifiers were attached to individual cDNA molecules so that TCRs could be counted in a quantitative, reproducible way. Each blood RNA sample was used to sequence both TCR alpha and TCR beta chains. In the paper's pipeline: The median number of TCRs per sample was 85,000 to 100,000, ranging from about 23,224 to 690,600. The Decombinator software suite was used to annotate V, J and CDR3 in the TCR reads. For PS versus PT1 abundance plots, all samples were subsampled to the same number of TCRs (28,000). Expanded TCRs were defined as absent before sensitization and observed at least eight times at the 2-week time point. Clones were called with MiXCR by TCRdb after fastp trimmed the public reads at Q25, and only in-frame beta chains were retained. Duplicate CDR3 protein sequences are folded into a single record with the most common DNA and genes. The V and J calls follow TCRdb's processing rather than the paper's. Present in this sample are approximately 120,000 distinct CDR3 sequences, more than 7% of which were seen just once. Of the sample, approximately 3% is held by the ten largest clones.

This clonotype originated in a middle-aged woman with alopecia areata. Some clones in this sample may be carry-over from other donors' samples. In this chain, TRBV7-2 is recombined with TRBJ2-1, with the D gene too uncertain to name. This material consisted of whole blood, taken in connection with sensitization to the hapten diphenylcyclopropenone (DPC). The CDR3 reads as follows: CASSLAGSNEQFF. The DNA sequence is given as TGTGCCAGCAGCTTAGCTGGGTCTAATGAGCAGTTCTTC.